Each of the 24 T cell receptor beta chains below was sequenced from the same sample in a study of blood T cell repertoires in COVID-19. Assay: immunoSEQ multiplex PCR; the TCRdb copy retains only in-frame clones and omits some. The sample yields about 250,000 clones, more than 75% seen once. The sample was PBMCs or T cells enriched from blood (not recorded which). The receptors derive from a man aged 35 to 55 who had recovered from COVID-19.

This clone was observed a single time. The rearrangement links TRBV7-3 to TRBJ1-6, with 8 bases fitting TRBD1. This CDR3 is 13 amino acids long. CDR1 and CDR2 (germline): SGHTA, FQGTGA. With V trimmed by 4 bases and J by 13 bases, 6 bases remained unmatched. For the CDR3, the DNA is TGTGCCAGCAGCTCGGACAGGGTTCTGCCCCTCCACTTT. Protein product: CASSSDRVLPLHF.

The chain couples TRBV6-5 to TRBJ1-2, with no clear D. Looked up from germline, CDR1 is MNHEY and CDR2 is SVGAGI. The CDR3 has 13 residues. V shed 7 bases and J shed 4 bases, with 13 bases lying between them. The CDR3 protein is CASIRGRGYGYTF. CDR3 DNA sequence: TGTGCCAGCATTAGAGGACGGGGCTATGGCTACACCTTC.

A few counts support this clone. The V and J genes are TRBV7-9 and TRBJ1-6; D is uncertain. The CDR3 is 12 amino acids. V lost 8 bases and J 10 bases, leaving 12 bases between the germline ends. Per germline, CDR1 SEHNR and CDR2 FQNEAQ (reference sequence). The chain's CDR3 is CASQSGGSPLHF. For the CDR3, the DNA is TGTGCCAGCCAATCAGGAGGATCACCCCTCCACTTT.

The chain employs TRBV6-2 or TRBV6-3 and TRBJ1-1, with 7 positions matching TRBD1. J gave up 4 bases and V 0 bases, and 5 bases lay outside the gene matches. This CDR3 spans 15 amino acids. In germline, CDR1 is MNHEY, CDR2 SVGEGT. The CDR3 nucleotides read TGTGCCAGCAGTTACTCGGGCAGGGGGATCACTGAAGCTTTCTTT. It translates to CASSYSGRGITEAFF.

J is TRBJ1-5 and V is TRBV30, with a tentative D call TRBD1 (5 bases). The CDR3 is 15 amino acids. The ends were cut back, 3 bases at V and 3 bases at J, with 15 bases in the middle. Germline loops: CDR1 GTSNPN, CDR2 SVGIG (reference sequence). DNA for the CDR3: TGTGCCTGGAGCTCCGGGGGAAGTAACAATCAGCCCCAGCATTTT. It encodes CAWSSGGSNNQPQHF.

This clone has just one count. CDR3 DNA: TGTGCGCGCGGGCCTAGCGGCGACAATGAGCAGTTCTTC. Protein product: CARGPSGDNEQFF. The V call is TRBV7-3, the J call TRBJ2-1; 7 nucleotides match TRBD2. The CDR3 sequence is 13 residues long. In germline, CDR1 is SGHTA, CDR2 FQGTGA.

This rearrangement joins TRBV19 to TRBJ2-3; 8 nucleotides agree with TRBD2. The CDR3 extends over 15 amino acids. Germline lookup yields CDR1 LNHDA and CDR2 SQIVND (reference sequence). V was clipped by 10 bases and J by 3 bases; unmatched bases: 12. The CDR3 DNA is TGTGCCACCGCCCCAATAGCGGGGAAAACAGATACGCAGTATTTT. It is translated as CATAPIAGKTDTQYF.

The chain has TRBV5-8 and TRBJ2-1; D gene uncertain. From germline, CDR1 is SGHTS and CDR2 YDEGEE. V lost 7 bases and J lost 4, with 15 bases in between. This CDR3 has 14 amino acids. This chain's CDR3 is CASPPKSWYNEQFF. CDR3 DNA sequence: TGTGCCAGCCCCCCTAAAAGTTGGTACAATGAGCAGTTCTTC.

The chain employs TRBV6-1 and TRBJ1-2, with D unresolved. The CDR3 contains 14 residues. The V end lost 1 base, the J end lost 6 bases, and 12 bases lay between the germline ends. CDR1 is MNHNS and CDR2 is SASEGT in the germline V gene. For the CDR3, the DNA is TGTGCCAGCAGTGAAGGGGCCCTAACAAATGGCTACACCTTC. It is translated as CASSEGALTNGYTF.

V is TRBV3-1 (or the pseudogene TRBV3-2) and J is TRBJ2-5; D not certain. With 1 base removed from V and 0 bases from J, the gap between germline ends came to 9 bases. Germline CDR1 LGHDT, CDR2 YNNKEL (reference sequence). The CDR3 covers 15 residues. The CDR3 loop is CASSQVSGYQETQYF. For the CDR3, the DNA is TGTGCCAGCAGCCAAGTCTCCGGGTACCAAGAGACCCAGTACTTC.

The V and J genes are TRBV5-1 and TRBJ2-3; D is unclear. Germline CDR1 is SGHRS and CDR2 is YFSETQ. V lost 0 bases, J lost 2 bases, and 10 bases lay in between. This CDR3 spans 15 amino acids. The CDR3 region has the DNA TGCGCCAGCAGCTTGGTAAAATCCTACACAGATACGCAGTATTTT. Its translation is CASSLVKSYTDTQYF.

This clone was found a few times. The gene calls are TRBV14 and TRBJ1-6; D not resolved. This CDR3 comprises 15 residues. V was clipped by 3 bases and J by 10 bases, with 16 bases between them. Germline assignment: CDR1 SGHDN and CDR2 FVKESK. CDR3 sequence (DNA): TGTGCCAGCAGCCATGGCGGAAGAGGTGGGTCACCCCTCCACTTT. Translated: CASSHGGRGGSPLHF.

The rearrangement links TRBV27 to TRBJ1-4; 9 nucleotides align to TRBD1. Germline CDR1 reads MNHEY; CDR2 reads SMNVEV (reference sequence). The CDR3 has 14 amino acids. V lost 6 bases, J lost 4 bases, and 3 bases stayed unmatched. This CDR3 is CASSRDRVNEKLFF. The CDR3 region has the DNA TGTGCCAGCAGCCGGGACAGGGTTAATGAAAAACTGTTTTTT.

This chain uses TRBV10-3 with TRBJ2-1, with D possibly being TRBD2 (5 bases). CDR3 length: 13 residues. Trimming took off 2 bases at V and 5 bases at J, with 7 bases between the two ends. CDR1 ENHRY and CDR2 SYGVKD come from the germline V gene. The CDR3 nucleotides read TGTGCCATCAGTGAGGACGGGGACAATGAGCAGTTCTTC. It translates to CAISEDGDNEQFF.

The V gene is TRBV6-5, the J gene TRBJ1-2, with D possibly matching TRBD1 (5 bases). Germline V gives CDR1 MNHEY, CDR2 SVGAGI. The CDR3 extends over 13 amino acids. V lost 2 bases, J lost 4 bases, and 8 bases lay in between. The CDR3 nucleotides are TGTGCCAGCAGTTACGACAGTAGCTATGGCTACACCTTC. Protein: CASSYDSSYGYTF.

This rearrangement joins TRBV7-2 to TRBJ1-3; possible D gene TRBD1, 6 bases. This CDR3 contains 15 residues. Trimming removed 6 bases from V and 0 bases from J, with 12 bases in between. Germline CDR1 reads SGHTA; CDR2 reads FQGNSA. The CDR3 nucleotides read TGTGCCAGCAGTACAGGACAGTTCTCTGGAAACACCATATATTTT. Its protein product is CASSTGQFSGNTIYF. The full variable domain, rest sourced from reference TRBV7-2 and TRBJ1-3, is GAGVSQSPSNKVTEKGKDVELRCDPISGHTALYWYRQSLGQGLEFLIYFQGNSAPDKSGLPSDRFSAERTGGSVSTLTIQRTQQEDSAVYLCASSTGQFSGNTIYFGEGSWLTVV.

The genes are TRBV3-1 (or the pseudogene TRBV3-2) and TRBJ1-2; D remains unclear. Germline V CDR1 and CDR2: LGHDT, YNNKEL (reference sequence). V lost 0 bases to trimming and J lost 8 bases, with 13 bases between them. The CDR3 has 14 amino acids. CDR3 coding DNA: TGTGCCAGCAGCCAAGATAATGAGGGCCGCGGCTACACCTTC. Encoded protein: CASSQDNEGRGYTF.

The V gene is TRBV11-2, the J gene TRBJ2-3; 10 nucleotides line up with TRBD2. The CDR3 spans 16 residues. V shed 2 bases, J shed 4 bases, and the junction held 6 bases outside the gene matches. CDR1 SGHAT and CDR2 FQNNGV come from the germline V gene. CDR3 sequence: CASSLMEREGADTQYF. The CDR3 DNA reads as TGTGCCAGCAGCTTAATGGAGCGGGAGGGAGCAGATACGCAGTATTTT.

The chain carries TRBV10-3 and TRBJ1-2; maybe TRBD1 (5 bases). Germline CDR1 and CDR2: ENHRY and SYGVKD. Trimming left V 3 bases short and J 6 bases short, with 14 bases between. This CDR3 has 14 amino acids. The CDR3 sequence: CAISEVQGWHGYTF. The CDR3 DNA reads as TGTGCCATCAGTGAAGTCCAGGGTTGGCATGGCTACACCTTC.

V usage is TRBV27 and J usage is TRBJ1-2; possibly TRBD1 for D (5 bases). The CDR3 is 12 residues long. Trimming took 5 bases from V and 2 from J, leaving 6 bases between them. From germline, CDR1 is MNHEY and CDR2 SMNVEV (reference sequence). CDR3 protein: CASSPGNYGYTF. In nucleotides, the CDR3 is TGTGCCAGCAGTCCAGGGAACTATGGCTACACCTTC.

V gene TRBV6-1 combines with J gene TRBJ1-5, with D unresolved. V lost 4 bases, J lost 4 bases, and 14 bases lay in between. Germline lookup yields CDR1 MNHNS and CDR2 SASEGT. The length of the CDR3 is 15 residues. Written as DNA, the CDR3 is TGTGCCAGCAGTGCAGCCGGGGTCAATAATCAGCCCCAGCATTTT. Translated, it gives CASSAAGVNNQPQHF.

J is TRBJ2-7 and V is TRBV18; TRBD1 is a possible D gene (6 bases). Trimming removed 2 bases at V and 7 bases at J, with 24 bases between. The CDR3 length is 17 residues. Germline V gene sequence: CDR1 KGHSH, CDR2 LQKENI. The CDR3 loop is CASSPNSGWDTLGEQYF. The CDR3 DNA sequence: TGTGCCAGCTCACCAAATTCGGGATGGGACACTCTGGGGGAGCAGTACTTC.

This sequence joins TRBV29-1 and TRBJ1-3, with 7 positions matching TRBD1. The CDR3 contains 13 residues. Germline CDR1 and CDR2: SQVTM and ANQGSEA. The V gene end was trimmed by 5 bases and the J gene end by 2 bases; junction bases not matched to a gene: 3. The CDR3 loop is CSVSGTAGNTIYF. The CDR3 nucleotides read TGCAGCGTTTCCGGGACAGCTGGAAACACCATATATTTT.

The V call is TRBV5-4, the J call TRBJ2-1, with 7 bases that match TRBD2. V shed 2 bases, J shed 0 bases, and the junction held 2 bases outside the gene matches. Germline CDR1 reads SGHNT; CDR2 reads YYREEE (reference sequence). The CDR3 has 15 residues. The CDR3 nucleotides are TGTGCCAGCAGCTTCCAGCGGGACTCCTACAATGAGCAGTTCTTC. It translates to CASSFQRDSYNEQFF.